One sample yielded the 12 T cell receptor beta chains listed below, sequenced in a study of response to subunit inactivated influenza vaccine. MiXCR, run by TCRdb on the RT-PCR reads, gives a single entry per CDR3 protein. The table lists a few hundred thousand distinct CDR3 sequences, around a fifth of them singletons. Sequencing used PBMCs from blood, obtained less than 22 months after vaccination. The receptors were gathered from a man aged 50-75 years who received an inactivated influenza vaccine.

This rearrangement joins TRBV5-1 to TRBJ2-2, with TRBD1 matching 7 bases. Per germline, CDR1 SGHRS and CDR2 YFSETQ. The CDR3 sequence is 16 residues long. Trimming at V came to 4 bases and at J to 0 bases, leaving 6 bases not matched to a gene. The CDR3 loop reads CASSKGQSSNTGELFF. CDR3 in DNA: TGCGCCAGCAGCAAGGGACAGTCCTCGAACACCGGGGAGCTGTTTTTT.

The CDR3 region is CASSQVVGLEQYF. CDR3 coding DNA: TGTGCCAGCAGCCAAGTTGTGGGCCTCGAGCAGTACTTC. The V call is TRBV14, the J call TRBJ2-7; D ambiguous. V was shortened by 1 base and J by 6 bases, with 10 bases between the two germline ends. CDR1 is SGHDN, CDR2 FVKESK, per germline. The CDR3 length is 13 residues.

The genes are TRBV7-6 and TRBJ2-1; weak D call: TRBD2 (5 bases). The CDR3 totals 17 residues. V was cut by 1 base and J by 2 bases, with 15 bases left in between. Germline values: CDR1 SGHVS, CDR2 FNYEAQ. CDR3 region: CASSLGLLFGAYNEQFF. CDR3 DNA: TGTGCCAGCAGCTTAGGATTACTTTTCGGGGCCTACAATGAGCAGTTCTTC.

J is TRBJ1-2 and V is TRBV9; TRBD1 matches 9 bases. Germline V CDR1 and CDR2: SGDLS, YYNGEE. This CDR3 has 15 residues. V lost 3 bases and J lost 8; bases outside the gene matches: 11. The CDR3 coding sequence is TGTGCCAGCAGCGCCGAGACAGGGGGGGGTTTGGGCTACACCTTC. Encoded protein: CASSAETGGGLGYTF.

V and J are TRBV6-2 or TRBV6-3 and TRBJ2-3; D not certain. The V and J ends lost 7 bases and 2 bases respectively, with 13 bases between them. The CDR3 spans 14 residues. Germline loops: CDR1 MNHEY, CDR2 SVGEGT. The CDR3 here is CASNNRTLTDTQYF. Here the CDR3 DNA reads TGTGCCAGCAATAATCGGACCCTCACAGATACGCAGTATTTT.

The CDR3 is CASSLPTRYGYTF. Written as DNA, the CDR3 is TGTGCCAGCAGCTTACCGACGCGCTATGGCTACACCTTC. The chain uses TRBV7-9 and TRBJ1-2; no clear D gene. The germline V gene has CDR1 SEHNR and CDR2 FQNEAQ (reference sequence). The CDR3 contains 13 residues. Between the trimmed V and J ends, which lost 2 bases and 4 bases, there was a span of 8 bases.

This clonotype was found many times. The chain employs TRBV15 and TRBJ1-3; no clear D gene. Germline CDR1 is LNHNV and CDR2 is YYDKDF (reference sequence). The CDR3 runs 17 residues. Between the trimmed V and J ends, which lost 1 base and 0 bases, there was a span of 13 bases. CDR3 DNA: TGTGCCACCAGCAGAGGCACCGGACCAAGCTCTGGAAACACCATATATTTT. Translated, it gives CATSRGTGPSSGNTIYF.

The V and J genes are TRBV7-2 and TRBJ2-1; 10 nucleotides line up with TRBD1. J was trimmed by 3 bases and V by 1 base; bases with no gene match: 3. The germline V gene encodes CDR1 SGHTA and CDR2 FQGNSA. CDR3 size: 16 residues. The CDR3 DNA sequence: TGTGCCAGCAGCTTAGTGTGGACAGGGGGCTACAATGAGCAGTTCTTC. This sequence encodes CASSLVWTGGYNEQFF.

This clonotype was seen ten or more times. This chain uses TRBV12-3 or TRBV12-4 with TRBJ1-6; a weak D match, TRBD1 (6 bases). Between the trimmed V and J ends, which lost 3 bases and 7 bases, there was a span of 10 bases. CDR3 size: 14 residues. The CDR3 loop is CASSFRQGNSPLHF. CDR3 DNA: TGTGCCAGCAGTTTCAGGCAGGGGAATTCACCCCTCCACTTT.

This clonotype has just a few counts. The V call is TRBV7-2, the J call TRBJ2-5, with D perhaps TRBD1 (5 bases). Trimming took off 5 bases at V and 2 bases at J, with 9 bases between the two ends. This CDR3 is 13 amino acids long. Germline values: CDR1 SGHTA, CDR2 FQGNSA. CDR3 bases: TGTGCCAGCAGCCGGACACCTCAAGAGACCCAGTACTTC. This sequence encodes CASSRTPQETQYF. The complete variable domain, with remaining parts taken from reference TRBV7-2 and TRBJ2-5, reads GAGVSQSPSNKVTEKGKDVELRCDPISGHTALYWYRQSLGQGLEFLIYFQGNSAPDKSGLPSDRFSAERTGGSVSTLTIQRTQQEDSAVYLCASSRTPQETQYFGPGTRLLVL.

This chain uses TRBV29-1 with TRBJ1-1, with D perhaps matching TRBD1 (6 bases). CDR1 and CDR2 from the germline V gene are SQVTM and ANQGSEA. The CDR3 has 13 residues. V was pared by 4 bases and J by 0 bases, with 9 bases between. The CDR3 DNA reads as TGCAGCGTTGCCGGGACAATGAACACTGAAGCTTTCTTT. Amino acid sequence: CSVAGTMNTEAFF.

In its sample, this clonotype was seen a few times. This chain joins TRBV11-2 and TRBJ1-3; no firm D call. Germline CDR1 is SGHAT and CDR2 is FQNNGV. V gave up 5 bases and J gave up 0 bases, with 14 bases separating them. This CDR3 has 16 residues. CDR3 DNA sequence: TGTGCCAGCAGCCACCGGGGTCCGAGCTCTGGAAACACCATATATTTT. Its translation is CASSHRGPSSGNTIYF.